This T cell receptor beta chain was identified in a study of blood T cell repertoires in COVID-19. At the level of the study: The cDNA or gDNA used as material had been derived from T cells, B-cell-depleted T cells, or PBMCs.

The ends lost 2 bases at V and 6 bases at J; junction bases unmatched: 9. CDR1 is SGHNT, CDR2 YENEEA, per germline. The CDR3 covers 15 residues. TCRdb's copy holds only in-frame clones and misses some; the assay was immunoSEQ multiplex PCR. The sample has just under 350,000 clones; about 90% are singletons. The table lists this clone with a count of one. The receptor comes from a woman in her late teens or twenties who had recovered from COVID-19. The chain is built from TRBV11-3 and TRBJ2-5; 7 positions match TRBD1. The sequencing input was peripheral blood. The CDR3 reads CASSLTDRVSQTQYF. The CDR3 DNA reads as TGTGCCAGCAGCTTAACCGACAGGGTCTCCCAGACCCAGTACTTC. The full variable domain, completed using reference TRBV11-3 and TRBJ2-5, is EAGVVQSPRYKIIEKKQPVAFWCNPISGHNTLYWYLQNLGQGPELLIRYENEEAVDDSQLPKDRFSAERLKGVDSTLKIQPAELGDSAVYLCASSLTDRVSQTQYFGPGTRLLVL.